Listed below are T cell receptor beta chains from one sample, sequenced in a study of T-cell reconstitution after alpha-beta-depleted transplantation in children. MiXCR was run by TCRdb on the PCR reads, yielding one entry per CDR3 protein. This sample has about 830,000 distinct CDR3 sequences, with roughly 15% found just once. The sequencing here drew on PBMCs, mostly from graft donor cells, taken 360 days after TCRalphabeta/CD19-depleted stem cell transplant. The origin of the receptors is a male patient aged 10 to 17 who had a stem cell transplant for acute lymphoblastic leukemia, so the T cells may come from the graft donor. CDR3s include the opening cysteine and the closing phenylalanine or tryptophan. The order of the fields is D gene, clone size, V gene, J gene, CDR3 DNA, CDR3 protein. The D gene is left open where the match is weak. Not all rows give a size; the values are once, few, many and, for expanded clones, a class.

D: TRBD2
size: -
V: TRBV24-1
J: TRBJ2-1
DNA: TGTGCCACCAGTGACTCCCCTAGCGGGAGGGGCCCCAATGAGCAGTTCTTC
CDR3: CATSDSPSGRGPNEQFF

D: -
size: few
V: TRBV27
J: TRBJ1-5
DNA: TGTGCCAGCAGTTTATTACAGGATAGCAATCAGCCCCAGCATTTT
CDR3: CASSLLQDSNQPQHF

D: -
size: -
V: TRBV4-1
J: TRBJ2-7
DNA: TGCGCCAGCAGCCCCCAAACAGGGATAGGGGCCTACGAGCAGTACTTC
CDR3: CASSPQTGIGAYEQYF

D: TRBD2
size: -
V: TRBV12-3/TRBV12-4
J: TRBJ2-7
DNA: TGTGCCAGCAGTGTTCGTCCGGGGGGGGCCGGGTACGAGCAGTACTTC
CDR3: CASSVRPGGAGYEQYF

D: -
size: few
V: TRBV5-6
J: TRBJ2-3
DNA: TGTGCCAGCAGCTTTCCTAGCCAGCCCTATCCCCTAAGCACAGATACGCAGTATTTT
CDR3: CASSFPSQPYPLSTDTQYF

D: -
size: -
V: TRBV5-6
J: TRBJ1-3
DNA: TGTGCCAGCAGCTTGGATGGACACACCATATATTTT
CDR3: CASSLDGHTIYF

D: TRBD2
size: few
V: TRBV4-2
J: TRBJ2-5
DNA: TGTGCCAGCAGCCAACTCCCCGGCCTAGCGGGAGCCCTAGAGACCCAGTACTTC
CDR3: CASSQLPGLAGALETQYF

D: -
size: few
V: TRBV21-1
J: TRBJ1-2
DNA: TGTGCCAGCAGCAAATCGCGTCATGGGACAGTTCAGGGCTATGGCTACACCTTC
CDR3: CASSKSRHGTVQGYGYTF

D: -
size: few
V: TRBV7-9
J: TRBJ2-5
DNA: TGTGCCAGCAGCTTGGTCCCCAAGACCCAGTACTTC
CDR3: CASSLVPKTQYF

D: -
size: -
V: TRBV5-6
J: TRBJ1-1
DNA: TGTGCCAGCAGCTTGGCCGTCGGTGAGGCTTTCTTT
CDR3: CASSLAVGEAFF

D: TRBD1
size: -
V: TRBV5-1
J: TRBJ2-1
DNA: TGCGCCAGCAGCTTTACAGGGGGGGAGCAGTTCTTC
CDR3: CASSFTGGEQFF

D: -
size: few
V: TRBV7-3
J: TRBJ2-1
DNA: TGTGCCAGCAGCTTAAGTCACGGGACAATATCGTACAATGAGCAGTTCTTC
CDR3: CASSLSHGTISYNEQFF